One sample yielded the 27 T cell receptor beta chains listed below, sequenced in a study of blood T cell repertoires in COVID-19. Assay: immunoSEQ multiplex PCR; the TCRdb copy retains only in-frame clones and omits some. The data contain roughly 400,000 clones, 90% of them singletons. The source material was PBMCs or T cells enriched from blood (not recorded which). Receptor source: a man aged 18 to 35 who had recovered from COVID-19.

The V gene is TRBV19, the J gene TRBJ1-2, with a weak D call TRBD1 (6 bases). Germline CDR1 LNHDA, CDR2 SQIVND (reference sequence). Trimming removed 1 base at V and 5 bases at J, with 17 bases between. There are 16 residues in the CDR3. The CDR3 sequence is CASSIGMTGAVYGYTF. The CDR3 DNA reads as TGTGCCAGTAGTATAGGAATGACAGGAGCAGTGTATGGCTACACCTTC. Full variable domain (missing parts from reference TRBV19 and TRBJ1-2): DGGITQSPKYLFRKEGQNVTLSCEQNLNHDAMYWYRQDPGQGLRLIYYSQIVNDFQKGDIAEGYSVSREKKESFPLTVTSAQKNPTAFYLCASSIGMTGAVYGYTFGSGTRLTVV.

This rearrangement joins TRBV27 to TRBJ1-2; 8 nucleotides match TRBD1. CDR3 length: 12 residues. Trimming at V came to 6 bases and at J to 6 bases, leaving 3 bases not matched to a gene. In germline, CDR1 is MNHEY, CDR2 SMNVEV (reference sequence). The CDR3 region is CASSPTGDGYTF. The DNA of the CDR3 is TGTGCCAGCAGCCCGACAGGGGATGGCTACACCTTC.

The chain is built from TRBV11-2 and TRBJ2-2, with no clear D. The V gene's germline CDR1 is SGHAT and CDR2 FQNNGV. The ends were cut back, 7 bases at V and 4 bases at J, with 10 bases in the middle. The length of the CDR3 is 13 residues. The CDR3 here is CASTAASTGELFF. The CDR3 coding sequence is TGTGCCAGCACGGCGGCCTCCACCGGGGAGCTGTTTTTT.

This clone was recorded once. The V and J genes are TRBV9 and TRBJ1-2; 9 bases match TRBD1. With 3 bases clipped from V and 4 bases from J, the junction kept 7 bases outside the gene matches. This CDR3 has 15 amino acids. Germline V gene data show CDR1 as SGDLS and CDR2 as YYNGEE. The CDR3 nucleotides are TGTGCCAGCAGCGCGGGACAGGGACCGGCCTATGGCTACACCTTC. Translated, it gives CASSAGQGPAYGYTF.

The J gene is TRBJ2-2, the V gene TRBV7-6; possibly TRBD2 for D (5 bases). The CDR3 consists of 16 residues. Germline loops: CDR1 SGHVS, CDR2 FNYEAQ. V shed 4 bases and J shed 5 bases, with 17 bases lying between them. The CDR3: CASSSRTSGLTGELFF. DNA for the CDR3: TGTGCCAGCAGCTCAAGGACTTCCGGCCTGACCGGGGAGCTGTTTTTT.

The rearrangement uses TRBV28 and TRBJ2-3; TRBD2 matches at 8 bases. This CDR3 spans 14 amino acids. Germline V gene sequence: CDR1 MDHEN, CDR2 SYDVKM. The V gene end was trimmed by 7 bases and the J gene end by 0 bases; junction bases not matched to a gene: 3. This chain's CDR3 is CASTSGGSTDTQYF. The CDR3 DNA sequence: TGTGCCAGCACCTCGGGGGGGAGCACAGATACGCAGTATTTT. Based on the CDR3 plus reference TRBV28 and TRBJ2-3, the full variable domain is DVKVTQSSRYLVKRTGEKVFLECVQDMDHENMFWYRQDPGLGLRLIYFSYDVKMKEKGDIPEGYSVSREKKERFSLILESASTNQTSMYLCASTSGGSTDTQYFGPGTRLTVL.

A single count supports this clone. The chain recombines TRBV27 with TRBJ1-2, with 8 bases fitting TRBD1. The germline gives CDR1 MNHEY, CDR2 SMNVEV (reference sequence). This CDR3 region has 15 residues. The ends lost 0 bases at V and 7 bases at J; junction bases unmatched: 7. The CDR3 here is CASSLSTAGGSGYTF. The CDR3 bases are TGTGCCAGCAGTTTATCGACCGCAGGGGGCTCTGGCTACACCTTC.

This clone was detected only a few times. Other DNA sequences of this sample code for an identical CDR3. The chain combines TRBV9 with TRBJ2-2, with TRBD2 as a possible D gene (7 bases). The CDR3 length is 15 residues. CDR1 SGDLS and CDR2 YYNGEE come from the germline V gene. Deletions cut 0 bases from V and 5 bases from J, with 11 bases between. The CDR3 loop is CASSVVQGGTGELFF. In DNA form, the CDR3 reads TGTGCCAGCAGCGTAGTACAGGGAGGGACCGGGGAGCTGTTTTTT.

The CDR3 sequence is CASSIDRFAGNTIYF. The CDR3 region has the DNA TGCGCCAGCAGCATCGACAGGTTCGCTGGAAACACCATATATTTT. This chain joins TRBV5-1 and TRBJ1-3; possibly TRBD1 for D (6 bases). V dropped 4 bases and J dropped 2 bases, with 13 bases sitting between them. The CDR3 contains 15 residues. Germline lookup yields CDR1 SGHRS and CDR2 YFSETQ.

DNA of the CDR3: TGTGCCAGCACCCCATGGGAGGGGGGAGATGGCTACACCTTC. The encoded protein is CASTPWEGGDGYTF. The chain joins TRBV7-9 to TRBJ1-2; D may be TRBD1 (6 bases). The CDR3 covers 14 residues. Germline V CDR1 and CDR2: SEHNR, FQNEAQ (reference sequence). V was shortened by 7 bases and J by 6 bases, with 18 bases between the two germline ends.

A single count supports this clone. J is TRBJ1-1 and V is TRBV27; no clear D. V was trimmed by 5 bases and J by 5 bases, leaving 21 bases between them. Germline CDR1 reads MNHEY; CDR2 reads SMNVEV (reference sequence). The CDR3 spans 16 residues. The DNA of the CDR3 is TGTGCCAGCAGTCCTAATCGGGGAGTCAAGGGAACTGAAGCTTTCTTT. Its translation: CASSPNRGVKGTEAFF.

The chain has TRBV12-2 and TRBJ1-5; TRBD1, the table's D call, was not compared with the DNA. TRBV12-2 is annotated as a pseudogene. This CDR3 region has 17 residues. The CDR3 DNA reads as TGTGCAAGTCGCTTAGGGGCAAGATGTCGTCTTTATTGGCCCCAGCATTTT. Amino acids: CASRLGARCRLYWPQHF.

This CDR3 is CASSSGTSKHEQFF. CDR3 sequence (DNA): TGTGCCAGCAGCTCCGGGACTAGTAAACATGAGCAGTTCTTC. The V call is TRBV3-1 (or the pseudogene TRBV3-2), the J call TRBJ2-1, with TRBD2 identical over 8 bases. Germline-derived CDR1 and CDR2 are LGHDT and YNNKEL (reference sequence). This CDR3 contains 14 residues. V was clipped by 5 bases and J by 8 bases; unmatched bases: 8.

The CDR3 sequence: CATSDRTGGNTEAFF. CDR3 coding DNA: TGTGCCACCAGTGATCGGACAGGGGGAAACACTGAAGCTTTCTTT. This chain connects TRBV24-1 to TRBJ1-1; TRBD1 aligns across 10 bases. V lost 3 bases and J lost 2; bases outside the gene matches: 2. CDR3 length: 15 amino acids. CDR1 and CDR2 from the germline V gene are KGHDR and SFDVKD.

The chain has TRBV28 and TRBJ2-7; D gene ambiguous. The length of the CDR3 is 13 residues. Trimming removed 4 bases from V and 3 bases from J, with 10 bases in between. CDR1 and CDR2 from the germline V gene are MDHEN and SYDVKM. CDR3 nucleotide sequence: TGTGCCAGCAGTTCCCCTACTATCTACGAGCAGTACTTC. Protein: CASSSPTIYEQYF.

The chain is built from TRBV12-3 or TRBV12-4 and TRBJ1-2; D may be TRBD1 (5 bases). The CDR3 consists of 13 residues. V was pared by 3 bases and J by 4 bases, with 9 bases between. This chain's CDR3 is CASSFRQFYGYTF. Written as DNA, the CDR3 is TGTGCCAGCAGTTTTAGACAGTTCTATGGCTACACCTTC.

The CDR3 is CASSYGAEQFF. CDR3 coding DNA: TGTGCCAGCAGTTACGGGGCTGAGCAGTTCTTC. The chain uses TRBV6-2 or TRBV6-3 and TRBJ2-1, with D possibly being TRBD1 (5 bases). CDR1 and CDR2 (germline): MNHEY, SVGEGT. The length of the CDR3 is 11 residues. Trimming left V 2 bases short and J 9 bases short, with 5 bases between.

This chain joins TRBV6-1 and TRBJ1-2; 7 nucleotides line up with TRBD1. The V segment lost 0 bases and the J segment 0 bases; nucleotides outside the gene matches: 19. This CDR3 is 21 amino acids long. Germline-derived CDR1 and CDR2 are MNHNS and SASEGT. CDR3 sequence (DNA): TGTGCCAGCAGTGAAGCGCGAATGTTCGGGGACAGACGACTTCCTAACTATGGCTACACCTTC. It is translated as CASSEARMFGDRRLPNYGYTF.

This clone was recorded once. The chain employs TRBV11-2 and TRBJ1-1; tentative D call: TRBD1 (5 bases). Germline values: CDR1 SGHAT, CDR2 FQNNGV. Trimming removed 7 bases at V and 0 bases at J, with 21 bases between. There are 17 residues in the CDR3. The CDR3 coding sequence is TGTGCCAGCAAACCACGCACAGGTAAAAGCATGAACACTGAAGCTTTCTTT. It translates to CASKPRTGKSMNTEAFF.

This chain joins TRBV5-1 and TRBJ1-1, with D possibly matching TRBD1 (6 bases). The germline V gene encodes CDR1 SGHRS and CDR2 YFSETQ. This CDR3 comprises 12 residues. V dropped 2 bases and J dropped 8 bases, with 10 bases sitting between them. The chain's CDR3 is CASSLQGQEAFF. The CDR3 coding sequence is TGCGCCAGCAGCTTACAGGGTCAAGAAGCTTTCTTT.

This clone was counted a few times. This chain joins TRBV7-9 and TRBJ2-3, with a weak D call TRBD2 (6 bases). Germline V gives CDR1 SEHNR, CDR2 FQNEAQ (reference sequence). The ends were cut back, 3 bases at V and 5 bases at J, with 12 bases in the middle. The CDR3 sequence is 14 residues long. This CDR3 reads CASSLPSARDTQYF. The DNA of the CDR3 is TGTGCCAGCAGCTTGCCTAGCGCGAGAGATACGCAGTATTTT.

The CDR3 spells CGGTSGDNEQFF. In DNA form, the CDR3 reads TGCGGGGGGACTAGCGGAGACAATGAGCAGTTCTTC. J is TRBJ2-1 and V is TRBV29-1, with 11 bases matching TRBD2. The CDR3 contains 12 residues. From germline, CDR1 is SQVTM and CDR2 ANQGSEA.

The V gene is TRBV10-3, the J gene TRBJ1-1; 11 nucleotides agree with TRBD1. The CDR3 extends over 16 amino acids. Per germline, CDR1 ENHRY and CDR2 SYGVKD. V was pared by 6 bases and J by 5 bases, with 11 bases of the junction left unmatched. The chain's CDR3 is CAISPGTGGIQTEAFF. CDR3 sequence (DNA): TGTGCCATCAGCCCCGGGACAGGGGGAATACAAACTGAAGCTTTCTTT.

Regarding this clone: The junction departs from the called germline gene at one end, perhaps through a read error. This rearrangement joins TRBV20-1 to TRBJ2-7; 7 positions agree with TRBD2. Germline CDR1 and CDR2: DFQATT and SNEGSKA (reference sequence). The CDR3 has 11 residues. Here the CDR3 reads CSARDRLAFGF. DNA for the CDR3: TGCAGTGCTAGAGATCGACTAGCTTTTGGCTTC.

The rearrangement links TRBV29-1 to TRBJ2-1; possible D gene TRBD2, 6 bases. V dropped 4 bases and J dropped 6 bases, with 22 bases sitting between them. The CDR3 loop spans 16 amino acids. Germline V gene sequence: CDR1 SQVTM, CDR2 ANQGSEA. CDR3 sequence reads: CSVGGLSWVAANEQFF. DNA for the CDR3: TGCAGCGTTGGGGGGTTATCTTGGGTAGCGGCCAATGAGCAGTTCTTC.

The V gene is TRBV30, the J gene TRBJ1-4; D is unclear. The V end was cut by 6 bases, the J end by 0 bases, with 8 bases between. CDR3 length: 13 residues. Germline CDR1 reads GTSNPN; CDR2 reads SVGIG (reference sequence). The CDR3 loop reads CACRLSTNEKLFF. CDR3 sequence (DNA): TGTGCCTGTCGACTTTCAACTAATGAAAAACTGTTTTTT.

This chain uses TRBV2 with TRBJ1-2, with 8 bases identical to TRBD1. CDR3 length: 16 residues. V lost 1 base to trimming and J lost 7 bases; unmatched junction nucleotides: 11. Germline V gene data show CDR1 as SNHLY and CDR2 as FYNNEI. CDR3 loop: CASSEGTGTRLIGYTF. In DNA, the CDR3 is TGTGCCAGCAGTGAAGGGACAGGGACCCGTTTAATTGGCTACACCTTC.